This is a list of T cell receptor beta chains from one sample in a study of T cell responses to AZD1222 COVID-19 vaccine. TCRdb's copy holds only in-frame clones and misses some; the assay was immunoSEQ multiplex PCR. Of fewer than 150,000 clones in the sample, about nine tenths are singletons; the top ten hold roughly 3.6%. Sequenced here: peripheral blood, sampled on day 0 of AZD1222 vaccination. The receptors come from an adult in good health. The CDR3 runs from the conserved cysteine through the conserved F or W. The D gene is left open where the match is weak. The size entry is marked missing in some rows and otherwise reads once, few, many or a size class.

j_gene: TRBJ1-6
abundance: few
v_gene: TRBV6-6
d_gene: NA
CDR3aa: CASSVPGANSPLHF
CDR3nt: TGTGCCAGCAGTGTCCCAGGGGCCAATTCACCCCTCCACTTT

j_gene: TRBJ1-5
abundance: NA
v_gene: TRBV7-2
d_gene: TRBD1
CDR3aa: CASSLDRGRGPQHF
CDR3nt: TGTGCCAGCAGCCTAGACAGGGGGCGGGGGCCCCAGCATTTT

j_gene: TRBJ2-3
abundance: NA
v_gene: TRBV27
d_gene: TRBD2
CDR3aa: CASSFGLAGRTDTQYF
CDR3nt: TGTGCCAGCAGTTTTGGACTAGCGGGAAGGACAGATACGCAGTATTTT

j_gene: TRBJ1-5
abundance: few
v_gene: TRBV3-1/TRBV3-2
d_gene: NA
CDR3aa: CASSQDTNQPQHF
CDR3nt: TGTGCCAGCAGCCAGGACACAAATCAGCCCCAGCATTTT

j_gene: TRBJ2-7
abundance: NA
v_gene: TRBV7-2
d_gene: NA
CDR3aa: CASSLRVRGQGNSYEQYF
CDR3nt: TGTGCCAGCAGCTTGAGAGTACGAGGCCAGGGAAACTCCTACGAGCAGTACTTC

j_gene: TRBJ2-5
abundance: NA
v_gene: TRBV7-8
d_gene: TRBD1
CDR3aa: CASRRTRDRGGETQYF
CDR3nt: TGTGCCAGCAGGCGCACCCGGGACAGGGGTGGAGAGACCCAGTACTTC

j_gene: TRBJ1-2
abundance: NA
v_gene: TRBV7-2
d_gene: TRBD1
CDR3aa: CASTDRGSHYGYTF
CDR3nt: TGTGCCAGCACGGACAGGGGTTCGCACTATGGCTACACCTTC

j_gene: TRBJ2-3
abundance: NA
v_gene: TRBV5-1
d_gene: NA
CDR3aa: CASSLDGTDTQYF
CDR3nt: TGCGCCAGCAGCTTAGACGGAACAGATACGCAGTATTTT

j_gene: TRBJ2-1
abundance: NA
v_gene: TRBV7-2
d_gene: NA
CDR3aa: CASSPLSEQFF
CDR3nt: TGTGCCAGCAGCCCGCTGTCTGAGCAGTTCTTC

j_gene: TRBJ1-5
abundance: NA
v_gene: TRBV18
d_gene: TRBD1
CDR3aa: CASSEGQISNQPQHF
CDR3nt: TGTGCCAGCTCAGAGGGACAGATCAGCAATCAGCCCCAGCATTTT

j_gene: TRBJ1-5
abundance: NA
v_gene: TRBV30
d_gene: NA
CDR3aa: CAWNQMGGNQPQHF
CDR3nt: TGTGCCTGGAACCAGATGGGAGGCAATCAGCCCCAGCATTTT

j_gene: TRBJ2-2
abundance: NA
v_gene: TRBV4-2
d_gene: TRBD2
CDR3aa: CASSSSREGTGELFF
CDR3nt: TGTGCCAGCAGCTCGAGTCGGGAGGGCACCGGGGAGCTGTTTTTT

j_gene: TRBJ2-2
abundance: NA
v_gene: TRBV6-2/TRBV6-3
d_gene: TRBD2
CDR3aa: CASSYPFVSGITGELFF
CDR3nt: TGTGCCAGCAGTTACCCTTTTGTTAGCGGGATAACCGGGGAGCTGTTTTTT

j_gene: TRBJ2-1
abundance: NA
v_gene: TRBV3-1/TRBV3-2
d_gene: NA
CDR3aa: CASSQEGFSYNEQFF
CDR3nt: TGTGCCAGCAGCCAAGAGGGCTTCTCCTACAATGAGCAGTTCTTC

j_gene: TRBJ1-1
abundance: NA
v_gene: TRBV5-1
d_gene: NA
CDR3aa: CASSLEGGSRTEAFF
CDR3nt: TGCGCCAGCAGCTTGGAAGGAGGGTCGCGGACTGAAGCTTTCTTT

j_gene: TRBJ2-5
abundance: NA
v_gene: TRBV9
d_gene: NA
CDR3aa: CASSVGTPGRGQETQYF
CDR3nt: TGTGCCAGCAGCGTGGGGACCCCGGGACGGGGCCAAGAGACCCAGTACTTC

j_gene: TRBJ2-1
abundance: NA
v_gene: TRBV7-9
d_gene: TRBD2
CDR3aa: CASSPIAGGQYNEQFF
CDR3nt: TGTGCCAGCAGCCCTATAGCGGGGGGGCAGTACAATGAGCAGTTCTTC

j_gene: TRBJ1-2
abundance: few
v_gene: TRBV11-3
d_gene: NA
CDR3aa: CASSLDPQGGYGYTF
CDR3nt: TGTGCCAGCAGCTTAGATCCGCAGGGAGGTTATGGCTACACCTTC

j_gene: TRBJ1-5
abundance: NA
v_gene: TRBV7-2
d_gene: TRBD1
CDR3aa: CASSPPGQGNQPQHF
CDR3nt: TGTGCCAGCAGCCCCCCGGGACAGGGCAATCAGCCCCAGCATTTT

j_gene: TRBJ1-1
abundance: NA
v_gene: TRBV9
d_gene: TRBD1
CDR3aa: CASSGDRGRTEAFF
CDR3nt: TGTGCCAGCAGCGGGGACAGGGGGCGAACTGAAGCTTTCTTT

j_gene: TRBJ2-1
abundance: NA
v_gene: TRBV7-2
d_gene: NA
CDR3aa: CASSLVYNEQFF
CDR3nt: TGTGCCAGCAGCTTAGTCTACAATGAGCAGTTCTTC

j_gene: TRBJ1-4
abundance: NA
v_gene: TRBV19
d_gene: NA
CDR3aa: CASTMVGIGNEKLFF
CDR3nt: TGTGCCAGTACCATGGTCGGTATCGGAAATGAAAAACTGTTTTTT

j_gene: TRBJ1-5
abundance: NA
v_gene: TRBV6-5
d_gene: TRBD1
CDR3aa: CASIPRQGDQPQHF
CDR3nt: TGTGCCAGCATTCCACGACAGGGCGATCAGCCCCAGCATTTT

j_gene: TRBJ2-3
abundance: NA
v_gene: TRBV3-1/TRBV3-2
d_gene: NA
CDR3aa: CASSQVLTGTAQYF
CDR3nt: TGTGCCAGCAGCCAGGTACTAACCGGGACTGCGCAGTATTTT

j_gene: TRBJ1-6
abundance: NA
v_gene: TRBV19
d_gene: NA
CDR3aa: CASLGAKAGLHF
CDR3nt: TGTGCCAGTTTGGGGGCTAAAGCCGGGCTCCACTTT

j_gene: TRBJ2-7
abundance: NA
v_gene: TRBV6-4
d_gene: TRBD2
CDR3aa: CASSSSGASYEQYF
CDR3nt: TGTGCCAGCAGTTCTAGCGGGGCTAGCTACGAGCAGTACTTC

j_gene: TRBJ1-1
abundance: once
v_gene: TRBV5-6
d_gene: NA
CDR3aa: CASRPFRGNTEAFF
CDR3nt: TGTGCCAGCAGACCCTTCAGGGGGAACACTGAAGCTTTCTTT

j_gene: TRBJ2-7
abundance: NA
v_gene: TRBV6-5
d_gene: TRBD1
CDR3aa: CASSYTRTGIYEQYF
CDR3nt: TGTGCCAGCAGTTACACGAGGACAGGGATCTACGAGCAGTACTTC

j_gene: TRBJ2-7
abundance: once
v_gene: TRBV30
d_gene: NA
CDR3aa: CAWGRGREQYF
CDR3nt: TGTGCCTGGGGAAGGGGACGCGAGCAGTACTTC

j_gene: TRBJ1-2
abundance: NA
v_gene: TRBV12-3/TRBV12-4
d_gene: NA
CDR3aa: CASSHHDNYGYTF
CDR3nt: TGTGCCAGCAGTCACCATGATAACTATGGCTACACCTTC

j_gene: TRBJ2-7
abundance: NA
v_gene: TRBV10-3
d_gene: TRBD2
CDR3aa: CAISDLGLAGVYEQYF
CDR3nt: TGTGCCATCAGTGACCTGGGACTAGCGGGAGTCTACGAGCAGTACTTC

j_gene: TRBJ1-4
abundance: NA
v_gene: TRBV25-1
d_gene: NA
CDR3aa: CASSVRWGPAATNEKLFF
CDR3nt: TGTGCCAGCAGCGTCCGGTGGGGGCCCGCTGCAACTAATGAAAAACTGTTTTTT

j_gene: TRBJ1-1
abundance: NA
v_gene: TRBV7-9
d_gene: TRBD1
CDR3aa: CASSGSTGMVEAFF
CDR3nt: TGTGCCAGCAGCGGGTCGACAGGGATGGTTGAAGCTTTCTTT

j_gene: TRBJ1-1
abundance: NA
v_gene: TRBV29-1
d_gene: TRBD1
CDR3aa: CSGGDSLSNTEAFF
CDR3nt: TGCAGCGGGGGGGACAGCCTTTCGAACACTGAAGCTTTCTTT

j_gene: TRBJ2-5
abundance: NA
v_gene: TRBV20-1
d_gene: TRBD2
CDR3aa: CSASGTSGGPGETQYF
CDR3nt: TGCAGTGCTAGTGGGACTAGCGGGGGGCCCGGGGAGACCCAGTACTTC

j_gene: TRBJ2-2
abundance: NA
v_gene: TRBV5-1
d_gene: TRBD1
CDR3aa: CASSPRTGSNTGELFF
CDR3nt: TGCGCCAGCAGCCCCAGGACAGGGTCGAACACCGGGGAGCTGTTTTTT

j_gene: TRBJ1-1
abundance: medium-sized
v_gene: TRBV4-1
d_gene: NA
CDR3aa: CASSQPDTLGTEAFF
CDR3nt: TGCGCCAGCAGCCAACCGGACACCCTAGGCACTGAAGCTTTCTTT

j_gene: TRBJ1-2
abundance: NA
v_gene: TRBV5-5
d_gene: NA
CDR3aa: CASSPDTANYGYTF
CDR3nt: TGTGCCAGCAGCCCGGACACCGCTAACTATGGCTACACCTTC

j_gene: TRBJ2-1
abundance: NA
v_gene: TRBV19
d_gene: TRBD1
CDR3aa: CASSIGDRTPRYNEQFF
CDR3nt: TGTGCCAGTAGTATCGGGGACAGGACCCCCCGCTACAATGAGCAGTTCTTC

j_gene: TRBJ2-1
abundance: NA
v_gene: TRBV5-1
d_gene: NA
CDR3aa: CASSHRGEVNNEQFF
CDR3nt: TGCGCCAGCAGCCACCGCGGGGAGGTCAACAATGAGCAGTTCTTC

j_gene: TRBJ2-1
abundance: once
v_gene: TRBV13
d_gene: TRBD2
CDR3aa: CASSRDHYSGINEQFF
CDR3nt: TGTGCCAGCAGCCGCGATCATTATAGCGGGATCAATGAGCAGTTCTTC

j_gene: TRBJ1-1
abundance: NA
v_gene: TRBV21-1
d_gene: NA
CDR3aa: CASSTGAGWREGTEAFF
CDR3nt: TGTGCCAGCAGCACGGGCGCAGGGTGGCGTGAGGGGACTGAAGCTTTCTTT

j_gene: TRBJ2-7
abundance: once
v_gene: TRBV19
d_gene: TRBD2
CDR3aa: CASSFTSDSYEQYF
CDR3nt: TGTGCCAGTAGTTTTACTAGCGACTCCTACGAGCAGTACTTC

j_gene: TRBJ1-1
abundance: NA
v_gene: TRBV12-5
d_gene: NA
CDR3aa: CASGFIMSGRMSNTEAFF
CDR3nt: TGTGCTAGTGGTTTTATCATGTCAGGGCGAATGTCGAACACTGAAGCTTTCTTT

j_gene: TRBJ2-7
abundance: NA
v_gene: TRBV24-1
d_gene: TRBD1
CDR3aa: CATSDSQGAGDEQYF
CDR3nt: TGTGCCACCAGTGATTCACAGGGGGCGGGGGACGAGCAGTACTTC

j_gene: TRBJ2-3
abundance: NA
v_gene: TRBV7-6
d_gene: TRBD2
CDR3aa: CASSRRAGGTDTQYF
CDR3nt: TGTGCCAGCAGCAGGAGAGCGGGGGGTACAGATACGCAGTATTTT

j_gene: TRBJ2-5
abundance: few
v_gene: TRBV7-9
d_gene: NA
CDR3aa: CASSASTETQYF
CDR3nt: TGTGCCAGCAGCGCTAGTACGGAGACCCAGTACTTC

j_gene: TRBJ1-6
abundance: few
v_gene: TRBV5-1
d_gene: TRBD1
CDR3aa: CASSSTGVGNSPLHF
CDR3nt: TGCGCCAGCAGCTCGACAGGGGTAGGGAATTCACCCCTCCACTTT

j_gene: TRBJ2-2
abundance: few
v_gene: TRBV5-6
d_gene: NA
CDR3aa: CASSIQGRSTGELFF
CDR3nt: TGTGCCAGCAGTATCCAGGGGAGGAGCACCGGGGAGCTGTTTTTT

j_gene: TRBJ1-6
abundance: NA
v_gene: TRBV7-6
d_gene: TRBD1
CDR3aa: CASSLGTGRSSPLHF
CDR3nt: TGTGCCAGCAGCTTAGGGACAGGGCGAAGTTCACCCCTCCACTTT

j_gene: TRBJ1-6
abundance: NA
v_gene: TRBV2
d_gene: NA
CDR3aa: CASSVRRQPNSPLHF
CDR3nt: TGTGCCAGCAGTGTAAGGAGACAGCCTAATTCACCCCTCCACTTT

j_gene: TRBJ1-3
abundance: NA
v_gene: TRBV4-2
d_gene: NA
CDR3aa: CASSQVRSGPVLRSSGNTIYF
CDR3nt: TGTGCCAGCAGCCAAGTCCGGTCGGGCCCCGTTCTCAGAAGCTCTGGAAACACCATATATTTT

j_gene: TRBJ2-7
abundance: NA
v_gene: TRBV6-2/TRBV6-3
d_gene: TRBD2
CDR3aa: CASSETRTRGNEQYF
CDR3nt: TGTGCCAGCAGTGAGACGCGGACTAGAGGGAACGAGCAGTACTTC

j_gene: TRBJ1-5
abundance: few
v_gene: TRBV6-5
d_gene: NA
CDR3aa: CASSSGGGDQPQHF
CDR3nt: TGTGCCAGCAGTTCGGGAGGGGGGGATCAGCCCCAGCATTTT

j_gene: TRBJ1-6
abundance: NA
v_gene: TRBV7-8
d_gene: NA
CDR3aa: CASRKKRISYNSPLHF
CDR3nt: TGTGCCAGCAGAAAAAAACGGATCTCCTATAATTCACCCCTCCACTTT

j_gene: TRBJ1-1
abundance: NA
v_gene: TRBV9
d_gene: NA
CDR3aa: CASSVGSQGTEAFF
CDR3nt: TGTGCCAGCAGCGTAGGTTCGCAGGGAACTGAAGCTTTCTTT

j_gene: TRBJ1-4
abundance: NA
v_gene: TRBV29-1
d_gene: NA
CDR3aa: CSGLLGTNEKLFF
CDR3nt: TGCAGCGGGTTATTGGGAACTAATGAAAAACTGTTTTTT